One and the same sample provided the 7 T cell receptor beta chains below, sequenced in a study of blood T cell repertoires in COVID-19. TCRdb's table, derived via immunoSEQ multiplex PCR, lists solely in-frame clones and lacks some. In the table there are fewer than 70,000 clones, roughly 84% of which are singletons. Sequenced input: peripheral blood. All receptors come from a man aged 50-59 years with active COVID-19.

The gene calls are TRBV4-1 and TRBJ2-3; D is undetermined. V was pared by 1 base and J by 4 bases, with 9 bases between. This CDR3 contains 14 residues. From germline, CDR1 is MGHRA and CDR2 YSYEKL. The CDR3: CASSQVVSADTQYF. DNA of the CDR3: TGCGCCAGCAGCCAAGTCGTTTCCGCAGATACGCAGTATTTT.

As DNA, the CDR3 is TGTGCCAGCAGCGTAGCTACGTCCAACTATGGCTACACCTTC. Translation: CASSVATSNYGYTF. V usage is TRBV9 and J usage is TRBJ1-2; D not resolved. Per the germline V gene, CDR1 is SGDLS and CDR2 is YYNGEE. V lost 0 bases, J lost 2 bases, and 8 bases lay in between. The CDR3 sequence is 14 residues long.

The chain combines TRBV13 with TRBJ1-1, with a weak D call TRBD1 (6 bases). CDR1 and CDR2 (germline): PRHDT, FYEKMQ (reference sequence). The V end was cut by 5 bases, the J end by 5 bases, with 12 bases between. The CDR3 has 13 residues. CDR3 protein: CASSPPDRTEAFF. CDR3 DNA: TGTGCCAGCAGCCCGCCCGACAGGACTGAAGCTTTCTTT.

The rearrangement links TRBV30 to TRBJ2-1; a possible D gene is TRBD1 (6 bases). V was clipped by 4 bases and J by 6 bases, with 19 bases between them. Per the germline V gene, CDR1 is GTSNPN and CDR2 is SVGIG (reference sequence). The CDR3 is 15 residues long. CDR3 coding DNA: TGTGCCTGGATAGGTTACTCACAGGGATTCAATGAGCAGTTCTTC. As protein: CAWIGYSQGFNEQFF.

The V gene is TRBV28, the J gene TRBJ2-2; the D gene is possibly TRBD2 (5 bases). The CDR3 length is 15 residues. Germline loops: CDR1 MDHEN, CDR2 SYDVKM. Trimming took off 5 bases at V and 5 bases at J, with 15 bases between the two ends. This CDR3 is CASSGSLAGTGELFF. DNA for the CDR3: TGTGCCAGCAGTGGTTCCCTAGCTGGAACCGGGGAGCTGTTTTTT.

The gene calls are TRBV27 and TRBJ1-2; 7 nucleotides match TRBD1. Germline values: CDR1 MNHEY, CDR2 SMNVEV (reference sequence). This CDR3 contains 15 residues. Trimming cost V 0 bases and J 0 bases; bases outside gene matches: 1. CDR3 amino acids: CASSLSGQPNYGYTF. The DNA of the CDR3 is TGTGCCAGCAGTTTATCGGGACAGCCTAACTATGGCTACACCTTC.

The CDR3 loop is CASSYSWTGGREQYF. CDR3 nucleotides: TGTGCCAGCAGTTACTCGTGGACAGGGGGTCGCGAGCAGTACTTC. J is TRBJ2-7 and V is TRBV6-5, with TRBD1 matching 10 bases. The CDR3 runs to 15 residues. The V gene's germline CDR1 is MNHEY and CDR2 SVGAGI. Losses at the gene ends were 0 bases for V and 6 bases for J; bases not matched to a gene: 5.